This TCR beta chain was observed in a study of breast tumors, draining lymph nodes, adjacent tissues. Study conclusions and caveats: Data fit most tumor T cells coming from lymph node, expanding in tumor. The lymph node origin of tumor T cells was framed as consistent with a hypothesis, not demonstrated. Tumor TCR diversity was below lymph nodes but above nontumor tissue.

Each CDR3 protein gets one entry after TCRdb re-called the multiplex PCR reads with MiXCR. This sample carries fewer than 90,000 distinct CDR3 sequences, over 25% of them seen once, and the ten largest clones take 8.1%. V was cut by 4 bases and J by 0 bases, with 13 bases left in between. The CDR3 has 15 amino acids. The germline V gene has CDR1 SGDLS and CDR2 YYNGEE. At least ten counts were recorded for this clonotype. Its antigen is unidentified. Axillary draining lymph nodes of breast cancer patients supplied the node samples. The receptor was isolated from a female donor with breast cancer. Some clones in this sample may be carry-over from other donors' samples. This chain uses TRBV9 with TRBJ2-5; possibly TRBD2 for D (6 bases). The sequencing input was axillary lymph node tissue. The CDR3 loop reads CASSSTGLDQETQYF. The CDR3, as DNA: TGTGCCAGCAGCTCCACGGGACTCGACCAAGAGACCCAGTACTTC.